This T cell receptor (beta chain) was profiled in a study of T cells in Graves' hyperthyroidism and ophthalmopathy. Whole-study findings and limits: Median prediction lead before ophthalmopathy onset was about 6.7 months with the model. Among clonotypes expanded in thyroid above 0.001, most were also found in blood. A model of 13 V-J features distinguished ophthalmopathy from stable hyperthyroidism.

The study based diagnoses on clinical symptoms, serum thyroxine and TRAb, thyroid ultrasound and orbital computed tomography. Remarks on this clonotype: Its antigen is still unknown.

Amplified regions were TCR beta CDR3 sequences from RNA transcripts. With the HTBI primer set, the TCR CDR3 went through a first round of RT-PCR. TCRdb re-analysed the multiplex PCR reads in MiXCR, keeping a single row per CDR3 protein. The repertoire holds around 620,000 distinct CDR3 sequences, with 46% as singletons. The CDR3 spans 16 residues. Germline-derived CDR1 and CDR2 are SGHRS and YFSETQ. V dropped 4 bases and J dropped 1; count of bases not matched to a gene: 10. The specimen sequenced was peripheral blood or thyroid tissue (not recorded which). This chain uses TRBV5-1 with TRBJ2-7; TRBD1 aligns across 8 bases. The clonotype originates from an adult woman with Graves' disease, either hyperthyroidism or ophthalmopathy (not recorded which). CDR3 in amino acids: CASSPPRQGLSYEQYF. The CDR3 region has the DNA TGCGCCAGCAGCCCCCCAAGACAGGGGTTATCCTACGAGCAGTACTTC.